The source of this T cell receptor beta chain is a study of blood T cell repertoires in COVID-19. Study information: Sites across the United States, Italy and Spain contributed samples from acute and convalescent COVID-19. T cells, B-cell-depleted T cells, or PBMCs supplied cDNA or gDNA.

The V gene end was trimmed by 0 bases and the J gene end by 6 bases; junction bases not matched to a gene: 5. The CDR3 sequence is 16 residues long. Germline V gene sequence: CDR1 SGDLS, CDR2 YYNGEE. Source study methods: How many nucleated cells were present was estimated from reference gene primer amplification. Using immunoSEQ multiplex PCR, the repertoire was profiled, and TCRdb retains in-frame clones only, with some absent. V, J and clone size were drawn from that table, and D and trimming were deduced from the DNA. The sample contains about 260,000 clones, 80% to 95% of which appear only once. A Seattle source enrolled patients during active infection and followed them longitudinally.

This clonotype was obtained from a person aged 18-35 years with COVID-19, enrolled during active disease. The sample comprised peripheral blood. This chain links TRBV9 with TRBJ2-1, with 11 bases aligning to TRBD1. The CDR3: CASSVAPGTGGNEQFF. The CDR3 DNA reads TGTGCCAGCAGCGTAGCCCCCGGGACAGGGGGCAATGAGCAGTTCTTC.